These 28 T cell receptor beta chains were all obtained from the same sample, sequenced in a study of blood T cell repertoires in COVID-19. TCRdb's table, derived via immunoSEQ multiplex PCR, lists solely in-frame clones and lacks some. The sample includes a few hundred thousand clones, approximately 90% of them seen just once. The specimen was peripheral blood. Source of these receptors: a woman aged 60-70 years with COVID-19, enrolled during active disease.

V usage is TRBV30 and J usage is TRBJ1-2, with D perhaps TRBD1 (5 bases). The CDR3 extends over 11 amino acids. V lost 1 base, J lost 6 bases, and 6 bases lay in between. Germline-derived CDR1 and CDR2 are GTSNPN and SVGIG (reference sequence). The CDR3 is CAWSEGNGYTF. The CDR3 DNA is TGTGCCTGGAGTGAGGGGAATGGCTACACCTTC.

The rearrangement uses TRBV7-3 and TRBJ1-6; the D gene is possibly TRBD1 (5 bases). With 4 bases removed from V and 10 bases from J, the gap between germline ends came to 11 bases. The germline V gene encodes CDR1 SGHTA and CDR2 FQGTGA. CDR3 length: 13 amino acids. CDR3: CASSSRTSSPLHF. CDR3 nucleotides: TGTGCCAGCAGCTCCCGGACATCCTCACCCCTCCACTTT. Variable domain in full (rest from reference TRBV7-3 and TRBJ1-6): GAGVSQTPSNKVTEKGKYVELRCDPISGHTALYWYRQSLGQGPEFLIYFQGTGAADDSGLPNDRFFAVRPEGSVSTLKIQRTERGDSAVYLCASSSRTSSPLHFGNGTRLTVT.

The rearrangement links TRBV9 to TRBJ2-1, with 16 bases aligning to TRBD2. The CDR3 extends over 16 amino acids. From germline, CDR1 is SGDLS and CDR2 YYNGEE. V was pared by 4 bases and J by 12 bases, with 10 bases of the junction left unmatched. The CDR3 DNA follows: TGTGCCAGCAGCTTCGGGACTAGCGGGGGGGCGAAGGGGCAGTTCTTC. This translates into CASSFGTSGGAKGQFF.

This chain joins TRBV7-9 and TRBJ2-5; D gene uncertain. The CDR3 consists of 14 residues. V lost 1 base and J lost 1, with 7 bases in between. The germline V gene encodes CDR1 SEHNR and CDR2 FQNEAQ (reference sequence). The CDR3 loop reads CASSLVASQETQYF. In DNA form, the CDR3 reads TGTGCCAGCAGCTTAGTGGCTAGCCAAGAGACCCAGTACTTC.

In its sample, this clone was seen once. The V and J genes are TRBV6-5 and TRBJ2-2, with 7 bases matching TRBD2. The V segment lost 4 bases and the J segment 7 bases; nucleotides outside the gene matches: 3. The CDR3 totals 13 residues. In germline, CDR1 is MNHEY, CDR2 SVGAGI. The CDR3, as DNA: TGTGCCAGCAGTTCTGGACTAGTCGGGGAGCTGTTTTTT. This translates into CASSSGLVGELFF.

V usage is TRBV19 and J usage is TRBJ1-1; 8 nucleotides match TRBD1. Germline V gene lookup returns CDR1 LNHDA and CDR2 SQIVND (reference sequence). Unmatched junction bases numbered 6, after V lost 9 bases and J lost 0 bases. This CDR3 has 14 residues. DNA of the CDR3: TGTGCCAGCTGGACAGGGCTCATGAACACTGAAGCTTTCTTT. Translation: CASWTGLMNTEAFF.

V gene TRBV30 combines with J gene TRBJ1-2; 9 bases are shared with TRBD1. Germline assignment: CDR1 GTSNPN and CDR2 SVGIG (reference sequence). The CDR3 loop spans 14 amino acids. V lost 0 bases to trimming and J lost 2 bases; unmatched junction nucleotides: 1. The CDR3 DNA reads as TGTGCCTGGAGTGTTGGACAGGGGAACTATGGCTACACCTTC. As protein: CAWSVGQGNYGYTF.

The chain links TRBV12-5 to TRBJ2-1, with D hard to call. Germline-derived CDR1 and CDR2 are LGHNT and FRNRAP. V dropped 4 bases and J dropped 4 bases, with 11 bases sitting between them. This CDR3 has 14 amino acids. This CDR3 is CASGSSAGYNEQFF. DNA of the CDR3: TGTGCTAGTGGTTCCTCGGCAGGTTACAATGAGCAGTTCTTC.

The CDR3 nucleotides read TGTGCCAGCAGCCAAGATAGCTGGCGGGACTACGAGCAGTACTTC. This codes for CASSQDSWRDYEQYF. This chain links TRBV3-1 (or the pseudogene TRBV3-2) with TRBJ2-7; weak D call: TRBD2 (6 bases). The germline gives CDR1 LGHDT, CDR2 YNNKEL (reference sequence). This CDR3 contains 15 residues. V shed 0 bases and J shed 3 bases, with 12 bases lying between them.

The chain has TRBV7-8 and TRBJ2-1; 7 positions match TRBD2. The germline CDR1 and CDR2 sequences are SGHVS and FQNEAQ. The CDR3 length is 14 residues. J lost 12 bases, V lost 1 base, and 9 bases had no gene match. The CDR3 protein is CASSLGHTSDGQFF. CDR3 sequence (DNA): TGTGCCAGCAGCTTAGGGCATACTAGCGATGGGCAGTTCTTC. The variable domain in full, completed from reference TRBV7-8 and TRBJ2-1, reads GAGVSQSPRYKVAKRGQDVALRCDPISGHVSLFWYQQALGQGPEFLTYFQNEAQLDKSGLPSDRFFAERPEGSVSTLKIQRTQQEDSAVYLCASSLGHTSDGQFFGPGTRLTVL.

V usage is TRBV3-1 (or the pseudogene TRBV3-2) and J usage is TRBJ1-2; 8 bases match TRBD1. Losses at the gene ends were 4 bases for V and 6 bases for J; bases not matched to a gene: 1. This CDR3 comprises 12 residues. Germline V gives CDR1 LGHDT, CDR2 YNNKEL (reference sequence). CDR3 sequence (DNA): TGTGCCAGCAGCCTGGACAGGGATGGCTACACCTTC. Its translation: CASSLDRDGYTF.

The CDR3 nucleotides read TGCGCCAGCAGCCAAGATACCGCAGGCTCCTACAATGAGCAGTTCTTC. It codes for CASSQDTAGSYNEQFF. This chain joins TRBV4-1 and TRBJ2-1, with D unresolved. The CDR3 consists of 16 residues. In germline, CDR1 is MGHRA, CDR2 YSYEKL. V shed 0 bases and J shed 0 bases, with 9 bases lying between them.

This rearrangement joins TRBV6-5 to TRBJ2-1, with D possibly TRBD1 on 6 matching bases. The CDR3 runs 13 residues. In germline, CDR1 is MNHEY, CDR2 SVGAGI. Deletions cut 2 bases from V and 12 bases from J, with 14 bases between. CDR3 nucleotide sequence: TGTGCCAGCAGTTACCTGGACAGCCACGGGCAGTTCTTC. Translated, it gives CASSYLDSHGQFF.

The chain combines TRBV18 with TRBJ1-2; tentative D call: TRBD1 (6 bases). Germline CDR1 KGHSH, CDR2 LQKENI. CDR3 size: 17 residues. Trimming removed 3 bases from V and 8 bases from J, with 25 bases in between. The DNA for the CDR3 is TGTGCCAGCTCACCGACGGCTTCGGGGGGGGCGGTGCGCGGCTACACCTTC. It is translated as CASSPTASGGAVRGYTF.

This clone was recorded once. V is TRBV19 and J is TRBJ2-5; 9 bases match TRBD2. Germline assignment: CDR1 LNHDA and CDR2 SQIVND (reference sequence). This CDR3 is 15 amino acids long. Unmatched junction bases numbered 13, after V lost 9 bases and J lost 5 bases. This chain's CDR3 is CARWERRGGLETQYF. As DNA, the CDR3 is TGTGCCAGATGGGAGAGGCGGGGGGGCCTCGAGACCCAGTACTTC.

The chain is built from TRBV11-2 and TRBJ2-7; TRBD1 matches 8 bases. Germline CDR1 SGHAT, CDR2 FQNNGV. V lost 1 base to trimming and J lost 3 bases; unmatched junction nucleotides: 8. The CDR3 length is 16 residues. This CDR3 is CASSLAGTGPFYEQYF. CDR3 bases: TGTGCCAGCAGCTTAGCCGGGACAGGTCCTTTCTACGAGCAGTACTTC.

This sequence joins TRBV2 and TRBJ1-5; D remains ambiguous. The CDR3 runs 14 residues. The V and J ends lost 6 bases and 2 bases respectively, with 11 bases between them. CDR1 is SNHLY and CDR2 is FYNNEI in the germline V gene. CDR3 bases: TGTGCCAGCAGCCCGACAAACGGCAATCAGCCCCAGCATTTT. Translation gives CASSPTNGNQPQHF.

This clone has only a few counts. J is TRBJ1-1 and V is TRBV19; D not resolved. Germline V gene lookup returns CDR1 LNHDA and CDR2 SQIVND (reference sequence). This CDR3 spans 14 amino acids. V was shortened by 2 bases and J by 4 bases, with 11 bases between the two germline ends. CDR3 in amino acids: CASSITFPPTEAFF. CDR3 nucleotides: TGTGCCAGTAGTATAACATTCCCCCCCACTGAAGCTTTCTTT.

The chain carries TRBV4-2 and TRBJ1-4, with D possibly matching TRBD1 (5 bases). The CDR3 length is 15 residues. Trimming took off 0 bases at V and 0 bases at J, with 5 bases between the two ends. Germline V CDR1 and CDR2: LGHNA, YNFKEQ. The CDR3 DNA follows: TGTGCCAGCAGCCAAGAAGGGGCAACTAATGAAAAACTGTTTTTT. Translated, it gives CASSQEGATNEKLFF.

The chain recombines TRBV7-9 with TRBJ2-3; TRBD2 aligns across 8 bases. The CDR3 is made up of 15 amino acids. V shed 6 bases, J shed 1 base, and the junction held 6 bases outside the gene matches. Germline CDR1 and CDR2: SEHNR and FQNEAQ (reference sequence). The CDR3 DNA reads as TGTGCCAGCAGTCCGCCAGCGGGGGGCACAGATACGCAGTATTTT. It is translated as CASSPPAGGTDTQYF.

The chain is built from TRBV7-2 and TRBJ1-6, with D perhaps TRBD1 (5 bases). Germline CDR1 and CDR2: SGHTA and FQGNSA. The CDR3 consists of 14 residues. Trimming stripped 5 bases from V and 3 bases from J, with 8 bases between. The CDR3 DNA is TGTGCCAGCAGCGGCAGGGTCTATAATTCACCCCTCCACTTT. Protein sequence: CASSGRVYNSPLHF. Combining the CDR3 with reference TRBV7-2 and TRBJ1-6 gives the whole variable domain GAGVSQSPSNKVTEKGKDVELRCDPISGHTALYWYRQSLGQGLEFLIYFQGNSAPDKSGLPSDRFSAERTGGSVSTLTIQRTQQEDSAVYLCASSGRVYNSPLHFGNGTRLTVT.

The rearrangement uses TRBV5-1 and TRBJ2-3, with 7 bases fitting TRBD2. The CDR3 has 13 amino acids. The V segment lost 3 bases and the J segment 6 bases; nucleotides outside the gene matches: 4. Germline CDR1 SGHRS, CDR2 YFSETQ. The CDR3 reads CASSWPGGDTQYF. CDR3 DNA: TGCGCCAGCAGCTGGCCCGGGGGGGATACGCAGTATTTT.

The V call is TRBV18, the J call TRBJ2-3; TRBD2 is a possible D gene (5 bases). The CDR3 contains 13 residues. The V gene's germline CDR1 is KGHSH and CDR2 LQKENI. The V end lost 6 bases, the J end lost 2 bases, and 9 bases lay between the germline ends. The CDR3 loop is CASSSAYTDTQYF. In nucleotides, the CDR3 is TGTGCCAGCTCTAGCGCCTACACAGATACGCAGTATTTT.

In nucleotides, the CDR3 is TGTGCCAGCAGCTTGAGGCGGCTCTCTGGAAACACCATATATTTT. This sequence encodes CASSLRRLSGNTIYF. The chain is built from TRBV5-5 and TRBJ1-3; D not certain. The CDR3 is 15 amino acids. Germline CDR1 and CDR2: SGHKS and YYEKEE (reference sequence). The germline V and J ends were trimmed by 1 base and 0 bases, with 8 bases remaining between them.

The rearrangement links TRBV18 to TRBJ1-6, with D perhaps TRBD1 (5 bases). The V end lost 6 bases, the J end lost 6 bases, and 15 bases lay between the germline ends. CDR3 length equals 15 residues. CDR1 and CDR2 (germline): KGHSH, LQKENI. The DNA of the CDR3 is TGTGCCAGCTCTCAGGGCCCCCTCTTTAATTCACCCCTCCACTTT. Translating it yields CASSQGPLFNSPLHF.

The chain employs TRBV6-5 and TRBJ1-1; the match to TRBD1 covers 9 bases. J lost 0 bases, V lost 4 bases, and 6 bases had no gene match. The CDR3 has 16 amino acids. The germline V gene encodes CDR1 MNHEY and CDR2 SVGAGI. The CDR3 DNA reads TGTGCCAGCAGTTTCGGACAGGGGTCGGTGAACACTGAAGCTTTCTTT. It yields the protein CASSFGQGSVNTEAFF.

This clone has just one count. CDR3 residues: CASSIQGARQPQHF. The CDR3 DNA is TGTGCCAGTAGTATACAGGGGGCCCGACAGCCCCAGCATTTT. The chain carries TRBV19 and TRBJ1-5; 8 positions match TRBD1. The CDR3 sequence is 14 residues long. CDR1 LNHDA and CDR2 SQIVND come from the germline V gene (reference sequence). The ends lost 2 bases at V and 7 bases at J; junction bases unmatched: 4.

This rearrangement joins TRBV7-3 to TRBJ1-2; TRBD1 matches at 9 bases. J gave up 7 bases and V 5 bases, and 11 bases lay outside the gene matches. This CDR3 contains 15 residues. Germline V gene lookup returns CDR1 SGHTA and CDR2 FQGTGA. The CDR3: CASSPGQGRIGGYTF. Here the CDR3 DNA reads TGTGCCAGCAGCCCCGGACAGGGGCGGATTGGTGGCTACACCTTC.